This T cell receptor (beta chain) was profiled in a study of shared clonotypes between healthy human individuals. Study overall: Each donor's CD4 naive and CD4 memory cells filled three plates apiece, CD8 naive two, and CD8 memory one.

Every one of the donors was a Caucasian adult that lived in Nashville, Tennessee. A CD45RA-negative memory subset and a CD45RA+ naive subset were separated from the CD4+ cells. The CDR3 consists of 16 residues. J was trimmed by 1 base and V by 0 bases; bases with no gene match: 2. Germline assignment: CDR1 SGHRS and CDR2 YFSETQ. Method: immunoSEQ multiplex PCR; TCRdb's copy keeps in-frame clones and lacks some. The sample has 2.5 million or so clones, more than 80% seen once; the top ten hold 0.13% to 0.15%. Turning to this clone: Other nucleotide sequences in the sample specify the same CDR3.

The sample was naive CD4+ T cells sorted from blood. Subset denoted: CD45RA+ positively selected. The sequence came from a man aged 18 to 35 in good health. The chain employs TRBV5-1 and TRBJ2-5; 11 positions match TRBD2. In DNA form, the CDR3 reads TGCGCCAGCAGCTTGGGGGGACTAGCGGCCCAAGAGACCCAGTACTTC. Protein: CASSLGGLAAQETQYF.